These 9 T cell receptor beta chains originate from one sample sequenced in a study of blood T cell repertoires in COVID-19. Data came from immunoSEQ multiplex PCR; TCRdb stores just in-frame clones and leaves some out. The sample consists of some 270,000 clones, roughly 90% of them appearing once. Specimen: PBMCs or T cells enriched from blood (not recorded which). All receptors derive from a woman aged 60-75 years who had recovered from COVID-19.

Remarks on this clone: The sample contains more than one DNA sequence encoding this CDR3. This CDR3 is CASSADYGYTF. The CDR3 DNA follows: TGTGCCAGCAGTGCGGACTATGGCTACACCTTC. The V gene is TRBV2, the J gene TRBJ1-2; D is uncertain. Germline V gene lookup returns CDR1 SNHLY and CDR2 FYNNEI. Deletions cut 4 bases from V and 3 bases from J, with 3 bases between. The CDR3 spans 11 residues.

Concerning this clone: Other DNA variants within this sample encode the same CDR3. This chain links TRBV4-1 with TRBJ1-1; 8 bases match TRBD1. There are 15 residues in the CDR3. CDR1 MGHRA and CDR2 YSYEKL come from the germline V gene. The ends lost 1 base at V and 3 bases at J; junction bases unmatched: 4. The CDR3: CASSQAGTGDTEAFF. In DNA form, the CDR3 reads TGCGCCAGCAGCCAAGCCGGGACAGGAGACACTGAAGCTTTCTTT.

The chain employs TRBV5-5 and TRBJ2-1; 8 nucleotides align to TRBD2. Trimming took 4 bases from V and 1 from J; bases not matched to a gene: 4. Germline assignment: CDR1 SGHKS and CDR2 YYEKEE (reference sequence). The CDR3 contains 15 residues. CDR3 in DNA: TGTGCCAGCAGCCCGGGACTAGGGTCCTACAATGAGCAGTTCTTC. Translating gives CASSPGLGSYNEQFF.

V is TRBV11-2 and J is TRBJ1-1; a weak D match, TRBD1 (5 bases). CDR1 is SGHAT, CDR2 FQNNGV, per germline. The CDR3 length is 13 residues. The V end lost 3 bases, the J end lost 4 bases, and 9 bases lay between the germline ends. The CDR3, as DNA: TGTGCCAGCAGCTTCAACGGGGGCACTGAAGCTTTCTTT. It translates to CASSFNGGTEAFF.

The chain carries TRBV28 and TRBJ1-4, with D possibly TRBD1 on 5 matching bases. The V gene lost 3 bases and the J gene lost 2 bases, with 7 bases spanning the gap. CDR1 and CDR2 (germline): MDHEN, SYDVKM. This CDR3 spans 14 amino acids. The CDR3 DNA sequence: TGTGCCAGCAGTTTGACAGCTACTAATGAAAAACTGTTTTTT. This codes for CASSLTATNEKLFF. The full variable domain, its missing parts supplied by reference TRBV28 and TRBJ1-4, is DVKVTQSSRYLVKRTGEKVFLECVQDMDHENMFWYRQDPGLGLRLIYFSYDVKMKEKGDIPEGYSVSREKKERFSLILESASTNQTSMYLCASSLTATNEKLFFGSGTQLSVL.

This chain links TRBV30 with TRBJ1-1; D gene unclear. V was trimmed by 0 bases and J by 4 bases, leaving 9 bases between them. The CDR3 runs to 13 residues. Germline-derived CDR1 and CDR2 are GTSNPN and SVGIG (reference sequence). The CDR3 loop reads CAWSVTYSTEAFF. CDR3 in DNA: TGTGCCTGGAGTGTAACTTACTCCACTGAAGCTTTCTTT.

The V gene is TRBV28, the J gene TRBJ1-6; D possibly corresponds to TRBD1 (5 bases). V was clipped by 5 bases and J by 7 bases, with 15 bases between them. Per the germline V gene, CDR1 is MDHEN and CDR2 is SYDVKM. This CDR3 spans 15 amino acids. CDR3 DNA: TGTGCCAGCAGTCCTATAGGGGTTGGGAATTCACCCCTCCACTTT. It yields the protein CASSPIGVGNSPLHF.

The sample holds a few counts of this clone. V gene TRBV11-3 combines with J gene TRBJ2-5, with D hard to call. This CDR3 has 13 residues. Germline-derived CDR1 and CDR2 are SGHNT and YENEEA. Trimming cost V 8 bases and J 2 bases, with 12 bases left between them. The DNA for the CDR3 is TGTGCCAGCGGCTCCTACCTACAAGAGACCCAGTACTTC. Translating it yields CASGSYLQETQYF.

This clone was recorded once. The chain employs TRBV28 and TRBJ2-7, with a possible D match to TRBD2 (6 bases). V was shortened by 4 bases and J by 5 bases, with 12 bases between the two germline ends. Germline V gene sequence: CDR1 MDHEN, CDR2 SYDVKM. This CDR3 contains 13 residues. CDR3 sequence reads: CASSSGSGDEQYF. The CDR3 DNA reads as TGTGCCAGCAGTTCCGGGAGTGGGGACGAGCAGTACTTC.